This record concerns one TCR beta chain sequence. In TCRdb, the RT-PCR reads were re-called with MiXCR into one record per CDR3 protein. Here the sample spans about 700,000 distinct CDR3 sequences, about 14% being singletons. V was clipped by 4 bases and J by 7 bases; unmatched bases: 7. Germline V lookup: CDR1 SGHRS, CDR2 YFSETQ. CDR3 length: 14 residues. The J gene is TRBJ1-4, the V gene TRBV5-1; 7 bases line up with TRBD1. The TCR was taken from a female donor in good health, serving as a healthy control. Specimen: memory CD4+ T cells from blood. This chain's CDR3 is CASSTTGVFEKLFF. In DNA, the CDR3 is TGCGCCAGCAGCACTACAGGGGTCTTTGAAAAACTGTTTTTT.